The 32 T cell receptor beta chains below come from one sample, sequenced in a study of response to subunit inactivated influenza vaccine. One entry per CDR3 protein, called by TCRdb with MiXCR from the RT-PCR reads. The repertoire holds about 570,000 distinct CDR3 sequences, around 11% seen once, with 9.5% to 11% in the top ten. These data were also filed under a second study, of T cells expressing NK-cell markers. That work contributes: 5'RACE template switching with UMIs produced the TCR beta cDNA.

The source was PBMCs from blood, collected on the day of vaccination. All receptors derive from a man between 50 and 59 years old who received an inactivated influenza vaccine.

The chain joins TRBV20-1 to TRBJ2-3, with D perhaps assigned TRBD1 or TRBD2 (5 bases each). Germline-derived CDR1 and CDR2 are DFQATT and SNEGSKA (reference sequence). The CDR3 length is 14 residues. V dropped 0 bases and J dropped 7 bases, with 14 bases sitting between them. The CDR3 coding sequence is TGCAGTGCTAGAGATCCCCGTGGGGGAAATACGCAGTATTTT. Translation: CSARDPRGGNTQYF.

The chain is built from TRBV5-1 and TRBJ2-5; 7 bases are a match to TRBD2. CDR1 and CDR2 from the germline V gene are SGHRS and YFSETQ. J gave up 6 bases and V 2 bases, and 4 bases lay outside the gene matches. The CDR3 is made up of 13 amino acids. In nucleotides, the CDR3 is TGCGCCAGCAGCTTAGGACTAGATAAGACCCAGTACTTC. Its translation is CASSLGLDKTQYF.

This clonotype has more than one count but fewer than ten. The rearrangement uses TRBV5-8 and TRBJ1-1; unclear D gene. In germline, CDR1 is SGHTS, CDR2 YDEGEE. The CDR3 consists of 12 residues. V was pared by 5 bases and J by 1 base, with 6 bases between. The CDR3 DNA is TGTGCCAGCAGGAATAGGAACACTGAAGCTTTCTTT. This translates into CASRNRNTEAFF.

This clonotype has a handful of counts. The V and J genes are TRBV28 and TRBJ2-7; D uncertain. Germline V CDR1 and CDR2: MDHEN, SYDVKM. With 7 bases removed from V and 1 base from J, the gap between germline ends came to 14 bases. This CDR3 comprises 14 residues. This CDR3 is CASTVSPRSYEQYF. DNA for the CDR3: TGTGCCAGCACCGTCTCCCCGAGGTCCTACGAGCAGTACTTC.

J is TRBJ2-1 and V is TRBV5-8, with 8 nucleotides matching TRBD2. The CDR3 runs to 15 residues. Germline V CDR1 and CDR2: SGHTS, YDEGEE. Trimming took 0 bases from V and 5 from J; bases not matched to a gene: 4. The CDR3: CASSLGLAINNEQFF. The CDR3 DNA reads TGTGCCAGCAGCTTGGGACTAGCGATTAACAATGAGCAGTTCTTC. Variable domain in full (rest from reference TRBV5-8 and TRBJ2-1): EAGVTQSPTHLIKTRGQQATLRCSPISGHTSVYWYQQALGLGLQFLLWYDEGEERNRGNFPPRFSGRQFPNYSSELNVNALELEDSALYLCASSLGLAINNEQFFGPGTRLTVL.

Ten or more counts support this clonotype. The rearrangement joins TRBV27 to TRBJ2-5, with TRBD1 identical over 8 bases. The V gene's germline CDR1 is MNHEY and CDR2 SMNVEV (reference sequence). J was trimmed by 2 bases and V by 1 base; bases with no gene match: 9. The CDR3 has 17 amino acids. CDR3 region: CASSLYPDRGKQETQYF. The DNA of the CDR3 is TGTGCCAGCAGTTTATACCCCGACAGGGGAAAACAAGAGACCCAGTACTTC.

This clonotype has more than one count but fewer than ten. The CDR3: CASSLAGQGDGYTF. CDR3 coding DNA: TGTGCCAGCAGCTTAGCAGGACAGGGGGATGGCTACACCTTC. The rearrangement uses TRBV11-2 and TRBJ1-2; 10 bases are shared with TRBD1. CDR3 length equals 14 residues. CDR1 is SGHAT, CDR2 FQNNGV, per germline. J lost 6 bases, V lost 1 base, and 2 bases had no gene match. Variable domain in full (rest from reference TRBV11-2 and TRBJ1-2): EAGVAQSPRYKIIEKRQSVAFWCNPISGHATLYWYQQILGQGPKLLIQFQNNGVVDDSQLPKDRFSAERLKGVDSTLKIQPAKLEDSAVYLCASSLAGQGDGYTFGSGTRLTVV.

A few counts support this clonotype. The V and J genes are TRBV20-1 and TRBJ2-5, with 7 bases that match TRBD1. The germline CDR1 and CDR2 sequences are DFQATT and SNEGSKA (reference sequence). With V trimmed by 6 bases and J by 5 bases, 12 bases remained unmatched. The CDR3 contains 14 residues. This chain's CDR3 is CSASKGAVGETQYF. CDR3 nucleotides: TGCAGTGCCAGCAAGGGGGCCGTAGGGGAGACCCAGTACTTC.

The gene calls are TRBV15 and TRBJ2-7; D remains ambiguous. The V and J ends lost 2 bases and 5 bases respectively, with 16 bases between them. CDR1 LNHNV and CDR2 YYDKDF come from the germline V gene (reference sequence). This CDR3 is 15 amino acids long. CDR3 amino acids: CATSRPRAVADEQYF. The CDR3 DNA follows: TGTGCCACCAGCAGACCCCGAGCTGTTGCGGACGAGCAGTACTTC.

V and J are TRBV18 and TRBJ1-1; D is undetermined. This CDR3 is 14 amino acids long. V lost 4 bases, J lost 6 bases, and 15 bases lay in between. Germline loops: CDR1 KGHSH, CDR2 LQKENI. The CDR3 reads CASSHIMHTAEAFF. CDR3 nucleotides: TGTGCCAGCTCACACATCATGCACACAGCTGAAGCTTTCTTT.

The chain employs TRBV12-3 or TRBV12-4 and TRBJ2-5; possibly TRBD1 for D (5 bases). The CDR3 contains 13 residues. Trimming shortened V by 6 bases and J by 2 bases, and 10 bases separated the two germline ends. The CDR3 loop reads CASRAGLQETQYF. The CDR3 DNA reads as TGTGCCAGCAGGGCAGGGTTACAAGAGACCCAGTACTTC.

This clonotype appeared a few times. V is TRBV5-1 and J is TRBJ2-5, with 14 positions matching TRBD2. CDR1 SGHRS and CDR2 YFSETQ come from the germline V gene. The CDR3 is made up of 17 amino acids. Trimming cost V 4 bases and J 1 base; bases outside gene matches: 6. CDR3 region: CASSPGLAGGSQETQYF. Written as DNA, the CDR3 is TGCGCCAGCAGCCCTGGACTAGCGGGAGGCTCCCAAGAGACCCAGTACTTC.

The chain uses TRBV20-1 and TRBJ2-1; 8 bases fit TRBD2. CDR1 DFQATT and CDR2 SNEGSKA come from the germline V gene (reference sequence). The CDR3 is 17 amino acids. V lost 0 bases and J lost 2; bases outside the gene matches: 9. This chain's CDR3 is CSARDAGGGPAYNEQFF. The CDR3 nucleotides read TGCAGTGCTAGAGACGCTGGCGGGGGGCCCGCCTACAATGAGCAGTTCTTC.

The V gene is TRBV29-1, the J gene TRBJ2-7; D not resolved. CDR3 length: 12 amino acids. Trimming removed 3 bases from V and 4 bases from J, with 10 bases in between. CDR1 and CDR2 (germline): SQVTM, ANQGSEA. This CDR3 reads CSVEGARYEQYF. The CDR3 nucleotides are TGCAGCGTTGAGGGTGCCCGTTACGAGCAGTACTTC.

This chain connects TRBV4-3 to TRBJ1-2, with 7 bases matching TRBD1. This CDR3 region has 15 residues. Germline CDR1 is LGHNA and CDR2 is YSLEER. Losses at the gene ends were 1 base for V and 1 base for J; bases not matched to a gene: 3. The CDR3 coding sequence is TGCGCCAGCAGCCAAGGGAGGGGGCTTAACTATGGCTACACCTTC. Its translation: CASSQGRGLNYGYTF.

This clonotype has only a few counts. The chain combines TRBV5-1 with TRBJ1-2, with D unclear. The CDR3 has 14 residues. Deletions cut 0 bases from V and 4 bases from J, with 10 bases between. Germline-derived CDR1 and CDR2 are SGHRS and YFSETQ. The CDR3 nucleotides are TGCGCCAGCAGCTTGGAGCCAGTGTCCTATGGCTACACCTTC. Amino acids: CASSLEPVSYGYTF.

This clonotype was observed a few times. V usage is TRBV4-3 and J usage is TRBJ1-3, with 7 bases matching TRBD1. Germline-derived CDR1 and CDR2 are LGHNA and YSLEER. This CDR3 spans 16 amino acids. V lost 2 bases to trimming and J lost 0 bases; unmatched junction nucleotides: 4. Here the CDR3 DNA reads TGCGCCAGCAGCCAAACAGGGGCAAGCTCTGGAAACACCATATATTTT. This codes for CASSQTGASSGNTIYF.

This clonotype was seen a few times. The V gene is TRBV12-3 or TRBV12-4, the J gene TRBJ1-5; D is unresolved. This CDR3 is built from 14 residues. The V gene lost 3 bases and the J gene lost 6 bases, with 12 bases spanning the gap. Here the CDR3 reads CASSFTGWGQPQHF. The CDR3 coding sequence is TGTGCCAGCAGTTTCACGGGCTGGGGTCAGCCCCAGCATTTT.

This clonotype appeared a few times. The rearrangement links TRBV6-1 to TRBJ1-6, with D tentatively TRBD1 (6 bases). CDR1 MNHNS and CDR2 SASEGT come from the germline V gene. The CDR3 covers 15 residues. V lost 6 bases and J 2 bases, leaving 11 bases between the germline ends. In nucleotides, the CDR3 is TGTGCCAGCAGGTCCCGGACAGCCTATAATTCACCCCTCCACTTT. This sequence encodes CASRSRTAYNSPLHF.

This clonotype occurred many times. The rearrangement links TRBV6-5 to TRBJ1-5; the D gene is possibly TRBD1 (5 bases). Trimming took 2 bases from V and 3 from J, leaving 11 bases between them. The CDR3 spans 15 residues. CDR1 and CDR2 from the germline V gene are MNHEY and SVGAGI. Written as DNA, the CDR3 is TGTGCCAGCAGTTACCTTGACAGCTACAATCAGCCCCAGCATTTT. Protein sequence: CASSYLDSYNQPQHF.

The V gene is TRBV6-1, the J gene TRBJ1-3; D gene unclear. V was pared by 2 bases and J by 8 bases, with 13 bases between. In germline, CDR1 is MNHNS, CDR2 SASEGT. CDR3 length: 14 amino acids. The CDR3 loop is CASSEKETSHTIYF. For the CDR3, the DNA is TGTGCCAGCAGTGAAAAGGAGACATCGCACACCATATATTTT.

The gene calls are TRBV5-1 and TRBJ1-2; D ambiguous. The CDR3 length is 14 residues. Germline V lookup: CDR1 SGHRS, CDR2 YFSETQ. The V gene lost 2 bases and the J gene lost 0 bases, with 8 bases spanning the gap. The CDR3 loop is CASSFETPNYGYTF. CDR3 nucleotide sequence: TGCGCCAGCAGCTTCGAGACTCCTAACTATGGCTACACCTTC.

This clonotype was recorded a few times. The chain joins TRBV7-6 to TRBJ2-7; 8 bases agree with TRBD2. This CDR3 is built from 14 residues. Germline lookup yields CDR1 SGHVS and CDR2 FNYEAQ. Trimming removed 5 bases from V and 7 bases from J; junction bases left unmatched: 10. This CDR3 reads CASSLGRTSWEQYF. DNA of the CDR3: TGTGCCAGCAGCCTTGGACGGACTAGCTGGGAGCAGTACTTC. Full variable domain (remainder filled in from reference TRBV7-6 and TRBJ2-7): GAGVSQSPRYKVTKRGQDVALRCDPISGHVSLYWYRQALGQGPEFLTYFNYEAQQDKSGLPNDRFSAERPEGSISTLTIQRTEQRDSAMYRCASSLGRTSWEQYFGPGTRLTVT.

This clonotype was found many times. This chain links TRBV20-1 with TRBJ2-3; D is possibly TRBD2 (6 bases). The CDR3 length is 16 residues. Germline V gives CDR1 DFQATT, CDR2 SNEGSKA (reference sequence). V was trimmed by 2 bases and J by 4 bases, leaving 19 bases between them. CDR3 DNA sequence: TGCAGTGCTAGATATAGTCTGGCGGGGAAAGCAGATACGCAGTATTTT. Translated: CSARYSLAGKADTQYF.

The CDR3 reads CASSPDYRADTQYF. Written as DNA, the CDR3 is TGTGCCAGCAGCCCCGACTACCGAGCAGATACGCAGTATTTT. This chain connects TRBV7-8 to TRBJ2-3; D perhaps matches TRBD2 (5 bases). The V end lost 5 bases, the J end lost 4 bases, and 13 bases lay between the germline ends. Per the germline V gene, CDR1 is SGHVS and CDR2 is FQNEAQ. The CDR3 has 14 amino acids.

The chain recombines TRBV5-1 with TRBJ2-7, with D tentatively TRBD2 (5 bases). V lost 4 bases and J 2 bases, leaving 22 bases between the germline ends. Germline values: CDR1 SGHRS, CDR2 YFSETQ. The CDR3 loop spans 17 amino acids. This chain's CDR3 is CASSRRVVGRSAYEQYF. The CDR3 DNA sequence: TGCGCCAGCAGCCGGCGGGTAGTTGGCAGATCAGCCTACGAGCAGTACTTC. The full variable domain, its missing parts supplied by reference TRBV5-1 and TRBJ2-7, is KAGVTQTPRYLIKTRGQQVTLSCSPISGHRSVSWYQQTPGQGLQFLFEYFSETQRNKGNFPGRFSGRQFSNSRSEMNVSTLELGDSALYLCASSRRVVGRSAYEQYFGPGTRLTVT.

This clonotype appeared many times. This sequence joins TRBV29-1 and TRBJ2-1, with D uncertain. Deletions cut 3 bases from V and 6 bases from J, with 15 bases between. Germline-derived CDR1 and CDR2 are SQVTM and ANQGSEA. This CDR3 comprises 14 residues. CDR3 in amino acids: CSVEFGGNFNEQFF. The CDR3, as DNA: TGCAGCGTTGAGTTTGGCGGCAACTTCAATGAGCAGTTCTTC.

Only a few counts were recorded for this clonotype. The DNA for the CDR3 is TGTGCCAGCAGCCCGGGGACAGTCAGAGCCGGGGAGCTGTTTTTT. It codes for CASSPGTVRAGELFF. This chain connects TRBV9 to TRBJ2-2; 7 bases line up with TRBD1. Germline trimming cut 4 bases from V and 6 bases from J; bases unmatched to any gene: 9. The CDR3 loop spans 15 amino acids. Germline V gene data show CDR1 as SGDLS and CDR2 as YYNGEE.

The genes are TRBV29-1 and TRBJ2-7; a possible D gene is TRBD2 (5 bases). The V and J ends lost 7 bases and 6 bases respectively, with 13 bases between them. The CDR3 loop spans 11 amino acids. CDR1 and CDR2 from the germline V gene are SQVTM and ANQGSEA. The CDR3 protein is CSARTQSEQYF. The CDR3 nucleotides are TGCAGCGCCCGGACTCAGTCCGAGCAGTACTTC.

This clonotype was counted at least ten times. The chain recombines TRBV20-1 with TRBJ2-2, with D tentatively TRBD2 (7 bases). V was clipped by 2 bases and J by 2 bases, with 12 bases between them. Looked up from germline, CDR1 is DFQATT and CDR2 is SNEGSKA (reference sequence). This CDR3 is built from 15 residues. The CDR3 loop is CSARRGGLNTGELFF. The CDR3 bases are TGCAGTGCTAGAAGGGGGGGCCTTAACACCGGGGAGCTGTTTTTT.

This clonotype was detected only a few times. J is TRBJ2-1 and V is TRBV29-1; the match to TRBD2 covers 11 bases. With 7 bases clipped from V and 7 bases from J, the junction kept 9 bases outside the gene matches. From germline, CDR1 is SQVTM and CDR2 ANQGSEA. The CDR3 runs to 14 residues. The CDR3 sequence: CSGTLAGGFNEQFF. For the CDR3, the DNA is TGCAGCGGGACCCTAGCGGGAGGTTTTAATGAGCAGTTCTTC.

The chain carries TRBV9 and TRBJ2-1; tentatively, D is TRBD2 (5 bases). Germline V gene sequence: CDR1 SGDLS, CDR2 YYNGEE. The CDR3 length is 15 residues. Between the trimmed V and J ends, which lost 0 bases and 5 bases, there was a span of 12 bases. Here the CDR3 reads CASSVGGSDHNEQFF. Written as DNA, the CDR3 is TGTGCCAGCAGCGTAGGGGGTAGCGACCACAATGAGCAGTTCTTC.